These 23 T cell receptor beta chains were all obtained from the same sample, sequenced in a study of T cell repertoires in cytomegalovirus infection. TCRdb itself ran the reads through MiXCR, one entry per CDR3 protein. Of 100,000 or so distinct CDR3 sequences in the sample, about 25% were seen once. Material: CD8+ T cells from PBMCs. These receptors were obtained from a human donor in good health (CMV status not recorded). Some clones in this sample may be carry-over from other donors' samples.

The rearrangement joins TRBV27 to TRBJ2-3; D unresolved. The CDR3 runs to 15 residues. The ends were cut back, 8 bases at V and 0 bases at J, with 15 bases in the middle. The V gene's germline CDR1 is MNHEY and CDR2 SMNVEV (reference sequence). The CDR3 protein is CASAYLRSSTDTQYF. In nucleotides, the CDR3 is TGTGCCAGCGCCTATCTGCGGAGTAGCACAGATACGCAGTATTTT.

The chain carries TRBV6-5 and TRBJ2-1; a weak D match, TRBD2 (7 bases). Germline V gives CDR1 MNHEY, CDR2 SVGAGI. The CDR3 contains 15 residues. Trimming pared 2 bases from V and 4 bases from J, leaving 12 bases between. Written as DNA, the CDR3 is TGTGCCAGCAGTTACGGGGGGGGCTTTTACAATGAGCAGTTCTTC. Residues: CASSYGGGFYNEQFF.

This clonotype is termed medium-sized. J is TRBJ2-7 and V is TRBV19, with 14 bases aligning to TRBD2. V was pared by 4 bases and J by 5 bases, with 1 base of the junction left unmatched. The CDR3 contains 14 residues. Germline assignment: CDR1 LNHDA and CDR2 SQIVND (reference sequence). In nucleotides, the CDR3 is TGTGCCAGTAGTAGGGGACTAGCGGGGGACGAGCAGTACTTC. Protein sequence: CASSRGLAGDEQYF.

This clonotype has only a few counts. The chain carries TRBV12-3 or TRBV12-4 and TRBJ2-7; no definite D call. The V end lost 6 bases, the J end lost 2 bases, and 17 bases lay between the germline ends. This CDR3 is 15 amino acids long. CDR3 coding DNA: TGTGCCAGCAGCCTCAGGACCGCGACCGCCTACGAGCAGTACTTC. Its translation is CASSLRTATAYEQYF.

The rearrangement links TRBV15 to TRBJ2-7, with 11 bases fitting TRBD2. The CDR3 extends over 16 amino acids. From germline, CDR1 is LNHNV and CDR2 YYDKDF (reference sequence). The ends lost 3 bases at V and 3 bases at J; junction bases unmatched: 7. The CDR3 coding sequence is TGTGCCACCAGCAGGGGACTAGCGGAGGGACACTACGAGCAGTACTTC. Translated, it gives CATSRGLAEGHYEQYF.

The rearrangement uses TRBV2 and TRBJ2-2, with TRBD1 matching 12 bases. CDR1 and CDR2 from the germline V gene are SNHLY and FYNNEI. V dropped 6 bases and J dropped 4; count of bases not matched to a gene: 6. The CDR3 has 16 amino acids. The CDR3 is CASRSRDRGLTGELFF. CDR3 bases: TGTGCCAGCAGATCCCGGGACAGGGGGCTCACCGGGGAGCTGTTTTTT.

The CDR3 is CASSFSRGRTRNTEAFF. As DNA, the CDR3 is TGTGCCAGCAGTTTCTCCAGGGGGCGGACGAGGAACACTGAAGCTTTCTTT. The V gene is TRBV12-3 or TRBV12-4, the J gene TRBJ1-1; 8 bases match TRBD1. After removal of 3 bases from V and 1 base from J, the junction contained 10 bases not matched to a gene. This CDR3 region has 17 residues.

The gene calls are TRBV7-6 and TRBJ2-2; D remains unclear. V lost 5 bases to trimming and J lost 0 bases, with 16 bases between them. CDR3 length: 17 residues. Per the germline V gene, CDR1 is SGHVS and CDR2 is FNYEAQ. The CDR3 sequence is CASSVNPQFANTGELFF. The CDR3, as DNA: TGTGCCAGCAGCGTGAATCCCCAGTTCGCGAACACCGGGGAGCTGTTTTTT.

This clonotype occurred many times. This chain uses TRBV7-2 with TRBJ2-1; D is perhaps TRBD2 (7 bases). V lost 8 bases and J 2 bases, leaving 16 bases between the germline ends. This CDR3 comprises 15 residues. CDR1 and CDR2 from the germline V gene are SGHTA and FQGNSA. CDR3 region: CASALGGAAYNEQFF. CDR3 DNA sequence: TGTGCCAGCGCTCTTGGGGGGGCCGCCTACAATGAGCAGTTCTTC.

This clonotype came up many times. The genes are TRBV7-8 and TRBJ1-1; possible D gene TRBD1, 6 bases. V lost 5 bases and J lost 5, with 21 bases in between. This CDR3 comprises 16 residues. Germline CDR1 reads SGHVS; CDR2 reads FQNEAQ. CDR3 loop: CASSRGGRGRGTEAFF. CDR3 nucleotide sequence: TGTGCCAGCAGCCGCGGAGGAAGGGGGAGGGGGACTGAAGCTTTCTTT.

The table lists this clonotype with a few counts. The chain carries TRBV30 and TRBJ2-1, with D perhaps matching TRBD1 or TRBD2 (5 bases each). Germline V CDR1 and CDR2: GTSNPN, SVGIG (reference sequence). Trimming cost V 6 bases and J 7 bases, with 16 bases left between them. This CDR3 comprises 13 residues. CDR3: CACGQPWGNEQFF. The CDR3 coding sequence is TGTGCCTGCGGGCAACCCTGGGGGAATGAGCAGTTCTTC.

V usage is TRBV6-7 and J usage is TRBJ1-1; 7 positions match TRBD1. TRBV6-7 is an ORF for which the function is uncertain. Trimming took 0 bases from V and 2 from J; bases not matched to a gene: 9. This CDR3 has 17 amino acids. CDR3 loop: CASSYSVQGRGNTEAFF. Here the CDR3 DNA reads TGTGCCAGCAGTTACTCGGTACAGGGGAGGGGAAACACTGAAGCTTTCTTT.

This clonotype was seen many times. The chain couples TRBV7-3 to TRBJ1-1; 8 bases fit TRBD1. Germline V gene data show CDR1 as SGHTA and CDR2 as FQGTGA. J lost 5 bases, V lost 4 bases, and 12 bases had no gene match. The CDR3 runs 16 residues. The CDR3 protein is CASSSPSGGSATEAFF. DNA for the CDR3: TGTGCCAGCAGCTCCCCCTCAGGGGGCTCGGCTACTGAAGCTTTCTTT.

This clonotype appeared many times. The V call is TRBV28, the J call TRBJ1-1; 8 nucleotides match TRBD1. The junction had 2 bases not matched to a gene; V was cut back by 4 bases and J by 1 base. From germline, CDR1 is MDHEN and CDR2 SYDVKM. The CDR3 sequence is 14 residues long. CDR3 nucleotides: TGTGCCAGCAGTTCTGGGACAGGGAACACTGAAGCTTTCTTT. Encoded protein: CASSSGTGNTEAFF.

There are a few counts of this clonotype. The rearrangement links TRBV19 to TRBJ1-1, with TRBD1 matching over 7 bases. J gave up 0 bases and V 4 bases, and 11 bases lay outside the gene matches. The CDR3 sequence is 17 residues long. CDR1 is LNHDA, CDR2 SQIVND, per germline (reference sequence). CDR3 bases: TGTGCCAGTAGTAACTCGGGACAGATGATCATGAACACTGAAGCTTTCTTT. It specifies CASSNSGQMIMNTEAFF.

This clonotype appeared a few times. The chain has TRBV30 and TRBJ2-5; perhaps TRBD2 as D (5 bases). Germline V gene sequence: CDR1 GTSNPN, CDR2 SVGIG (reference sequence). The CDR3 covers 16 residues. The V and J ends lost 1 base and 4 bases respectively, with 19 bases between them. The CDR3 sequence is CAWSGLGLNWGETQYF. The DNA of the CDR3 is TGTGCCTGGAGTGGATTAGGACTCAATTGGGGAGAGACCCAGTACTTC.

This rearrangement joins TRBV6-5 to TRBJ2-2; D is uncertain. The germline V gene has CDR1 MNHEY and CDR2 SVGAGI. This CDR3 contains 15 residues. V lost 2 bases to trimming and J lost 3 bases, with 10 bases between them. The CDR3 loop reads CASSYGVRDTGELFF. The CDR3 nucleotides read TGTGCCAGCAGTTACGGGGTCCGGGACACCGGGGAGCTGTTTTTT.

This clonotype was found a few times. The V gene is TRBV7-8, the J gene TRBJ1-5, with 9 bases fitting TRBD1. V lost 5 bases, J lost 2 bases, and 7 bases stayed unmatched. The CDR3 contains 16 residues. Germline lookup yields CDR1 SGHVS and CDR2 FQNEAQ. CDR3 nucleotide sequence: TGTGCCAGCAGCCCGGACAGGGGTGGAGGCAATCAGCCCCAGCATTTT. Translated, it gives CASSPDRGGGNQPQHF.

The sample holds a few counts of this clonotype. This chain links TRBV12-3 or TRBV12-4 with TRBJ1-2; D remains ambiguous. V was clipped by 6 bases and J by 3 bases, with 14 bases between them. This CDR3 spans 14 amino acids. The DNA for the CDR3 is TGTGCCAGCAGCCCTTACCCAGGAGACTATGGCTACACCTTC. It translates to CASSPYPGDYGYTF.

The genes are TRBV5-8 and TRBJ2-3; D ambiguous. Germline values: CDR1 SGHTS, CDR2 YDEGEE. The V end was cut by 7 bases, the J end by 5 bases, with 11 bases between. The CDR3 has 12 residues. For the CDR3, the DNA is TGTGCCAGCGAAAGACCGGGAGATACGCAGTATTTT. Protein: CASERPGDTQYF. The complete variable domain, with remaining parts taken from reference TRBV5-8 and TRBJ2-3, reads EAGVTQSPTHLIKTRGQQATLRCSPISGHTSVYWYQQALGLGLQFLLWYDEGEERNRGNFPPRFSGRQFPNYSSELNVNALELEDSALYLCASERPGDTQYFGPGTRLTVL.

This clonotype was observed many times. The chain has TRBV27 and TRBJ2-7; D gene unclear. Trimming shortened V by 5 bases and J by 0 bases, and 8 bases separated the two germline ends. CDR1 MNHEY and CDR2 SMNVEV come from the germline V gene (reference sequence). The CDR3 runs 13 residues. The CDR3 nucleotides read TGTGCCAGCAGTGCGGTCCTCTCCTACGAGCAGTACTTC. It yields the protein CASSAVLSYEQYF.

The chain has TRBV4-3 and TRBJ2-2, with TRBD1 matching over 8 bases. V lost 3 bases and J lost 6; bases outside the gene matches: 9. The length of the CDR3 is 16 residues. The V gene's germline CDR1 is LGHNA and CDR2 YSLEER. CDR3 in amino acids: CASSQDRAQLPGELFF. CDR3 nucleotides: TGCGCCAGCAGCCAGGACAGGGCCCAATTGCCCGGGGAGCTGTTTTTT.

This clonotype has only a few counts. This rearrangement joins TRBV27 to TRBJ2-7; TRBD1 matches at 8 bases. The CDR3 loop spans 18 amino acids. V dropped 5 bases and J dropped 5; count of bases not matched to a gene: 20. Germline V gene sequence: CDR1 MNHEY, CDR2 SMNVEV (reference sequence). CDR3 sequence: CASSPRRTGRISGNEQYF. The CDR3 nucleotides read TGTGCCAGCAGTCCCCGCCGGACAGGGAGGATTTCTGGTAACGAGCAGTACTTC.